The T cell receptor (beta chain) under discussion was sequenced for a study of regulatory T cells in long-lasting Graves disease. Across the whole study: In persistent Graves' disease, antithyroid drugs had been taken for over 5 years and TSH receptor antibodies stayed positive. General study results and limits: There were preferences for TRBV28, TRBJ1-2 and TRBJ2-5 in persistent disease. Patients whose Graves' disease persisted exhibited lower TCR diversity than those newly diagnosed. In persistent patients, shared public clonotypes (2,741) outnumbered those in new patients (966).

As regards this clonotype: The target antigen is unknown.

Library construction for TCR beta used iRepertoire HTBI primers and Arm-PCR of CDR3 regions. One entry per CDR3 protein results from TCRdb running MiXCR on the multiplex PCR reads. Of around 450,000 distinct CDR3 sequences in the sample, 20% to 25% were seen once. The CDR3 loop spans 15 amino acids. Trimming removed 2 bases from V and 8 bases from J; junction bases left unmatched: 4. CDR1 SGHNT and CDR2 YENEEA come from the germline V gene. Time point reported: persistent/refractory GD, antithyroid drugs over 5 years with positive TRAb. Generation of the TCR library employed RNA extracted from PBMCs. This receptor was taken from a female donor with Graves disease. This chain uses TRBV11-3 with TRBJ2-1; 12 nucleotides agree with TRBD2. The sequenced sample was peripheral blood mononuclear cells (PBMCs), obtained when the disease was refractory, from a patient treated with antithyroid drugs. The CDR3 is CASSLLAGGPDEQFF. The DNA for the CDR3 is TGTGCCAGCAGCTTACTAGCGGGAGGGCCCGATGAGCAGTTCTTC.